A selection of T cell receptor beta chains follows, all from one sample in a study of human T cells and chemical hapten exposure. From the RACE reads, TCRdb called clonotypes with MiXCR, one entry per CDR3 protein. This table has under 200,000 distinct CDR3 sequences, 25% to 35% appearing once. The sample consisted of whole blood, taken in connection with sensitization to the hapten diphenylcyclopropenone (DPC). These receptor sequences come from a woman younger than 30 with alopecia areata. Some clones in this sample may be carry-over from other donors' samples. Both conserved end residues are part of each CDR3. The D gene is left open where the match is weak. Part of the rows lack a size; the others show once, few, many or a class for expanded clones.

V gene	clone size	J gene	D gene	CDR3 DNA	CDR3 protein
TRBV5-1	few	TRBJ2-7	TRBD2	TGCGCCAGCAGCTACCGACCCCTTTCTAGCGGGGTTTCCTACGAGCAGTACTTC	CASSYRPLSSGVSYEQYF
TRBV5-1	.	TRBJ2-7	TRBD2	TGCGCCAGCAAGGAGCAACCCCTAGCGGGAGTTTCCTACGAGCAGTACTTC	CASKEQPLAGVSYEQYF
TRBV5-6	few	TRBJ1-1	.	TGTGCCAGCAGCTTGGAGGTCGGCAGGGTGAACACTGAAGCTTTCTTT	CASSLEVGRVNTEAFF
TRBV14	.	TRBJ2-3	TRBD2	TGTGCCAGCAGCCTCCCCCGGGAGCGGGGGACTACTACAGATACGCAGTATTTT	CASSLPRERGTTTDTQYF
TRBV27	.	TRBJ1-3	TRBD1	TGTGCCAGCAGTCCCGGACAGGGGTACACCATATATTTT	CASSPGQGYTIYF
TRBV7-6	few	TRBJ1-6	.	TGTGCCAGCAGCTTAGTAGGTGGGATGTCCTATAATTCACCCCTCCACTTT	CASSLVGGMSYNSPLHF
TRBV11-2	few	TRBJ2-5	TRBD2	TGTGCCAGCAGCTTAAGGACTAGCGGGGGTTGGGAGACCCAGTACTTC	CASSLRTSGGWETQYF
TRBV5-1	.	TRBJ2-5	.	TGCGCCAGCAGCTCACTCCCCGGGGGACTCCAAGAGACCCAGTACTTC	CASSSLPGGLQETQYF
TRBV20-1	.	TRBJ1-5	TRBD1	TGCAGTGCTAGAGTCAAATGGGGCCCCGGGACAGGGGGAGCTTATAGCAATCAGCCCCAGCATTTT	CSARVKWGPGTGGAYSNQPQHF
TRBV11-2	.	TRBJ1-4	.	TGTGCCAGCAGCTTAATACAGGGCAAGGGGGAAAAACTGTTTTTT	CASSLIQGKGEKLFF
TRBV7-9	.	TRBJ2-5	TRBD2	TGTGCCAGCACCCCCGGACTAGCCGGACTGGAGACCCAGTACTTC	CASTPGLAGLETQYF
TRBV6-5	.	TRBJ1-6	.	TGTGCCAGCAGTTACAGGGATGGTGGTTCACCCCTCCACTTT	CASSYRDGGSPLHF
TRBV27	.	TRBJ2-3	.	TGTGCCAGCAGTCCCGGTAGGGCAGATACGCAGTATTTT	CASSPGRADTQYF
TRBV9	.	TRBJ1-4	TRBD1	TGTGCCAGCAGCGGGGGACAGGCTTACGAAAAACTGTTTTTT	CASSGGQAYEKLFF
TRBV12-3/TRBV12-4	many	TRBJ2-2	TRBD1	TGTGCCAGCAGTAGACAGGGTAACACCGGGGAGCTGTTTTTT	CASSRQGNTGELFF
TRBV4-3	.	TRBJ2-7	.	TGCGCCAGCAGCCAAGATCCACAGGCTACCTACGAGCAGTACTTC	CASSQDPQATYEQYF
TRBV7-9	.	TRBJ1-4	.	TGTGCCAGCAGCCTACAGGGAACTAATGAAAAACTGTTTTTT	CASSLQGTNEKLFF
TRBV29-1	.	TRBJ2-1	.	TGCAGCGTTGAAAAGCCCCTGACGGCGAGCTCCTACAATGAGCAGTTCTTC	CSVEKPLTASSYNEQFF
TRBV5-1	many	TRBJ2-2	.	TGCGCCAGCAGCCCTGCGTTTGGCGGGGAGCTGTTTTTT	CASSPAFGGELFF
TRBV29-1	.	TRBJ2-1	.	TGCAGCGGAAATAATTGGGTGGACTACGGTGAGCAGTTCTTC	CSGNNWVDYGEQFF
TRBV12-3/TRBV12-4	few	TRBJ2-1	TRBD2	TGTGCCAGCGGGCCCCCGAGCGGGAGAAAGTATGAGCAGTTCTTC	CASGPPSGRKYEQFF
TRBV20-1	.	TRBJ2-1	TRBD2	TGCAGTGCTAGAGGGACTAGCGATCCAATAATGAAGCAGTTCTTC	CSARGTSDPIMKQFF
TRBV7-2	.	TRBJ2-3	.	TGTGCCAGCAGAGGGGGGCTTAGCACAGATACGCAGTATTTT	CASRGGLSTDTQYF
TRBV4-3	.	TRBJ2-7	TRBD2	TGCGCCAGCAGCCAAGATAGCGCGGGGGATTTTTCCTACGAGCAGTACTTC	CASSQDSAGDFSYEQYF
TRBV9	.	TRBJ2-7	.	TGTGCCAGCAGCGTAGGGACAGAGGCCTACGAGCAGTACTTC	CASSVGTEAYEQYF
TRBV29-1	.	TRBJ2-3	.	TGCAGCGTTGAAGATCTATCTCCCCGGGATACGCAGTATTTT	CSVEDLSPRDTQYF
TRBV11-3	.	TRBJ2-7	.	TGTGCCAGCAGCTTCGAGGTAGGCGAGCAGTACTTC	CASSFEVGEQYF
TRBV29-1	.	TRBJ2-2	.	TGCAGCGTTGAAGAAGGTTTCTTAGGAGGCGGGGAGCTGTTTTTT	CSVEEGFLGGGELFF
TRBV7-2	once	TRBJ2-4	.	TGTGCCAGCAGCTTAGCGAGGCGGGACATTCAGTACTTC	CASSLARRDIQYF
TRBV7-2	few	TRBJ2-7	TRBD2	TGTGCCAGCAGCCCCGGACTAGCGGGAGCCCTATCCTACGAGCAGTACTTC	CASSPGLAGALSYEQYF
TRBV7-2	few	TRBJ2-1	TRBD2	TGTGCCAGCAGCAAATCCGGGACTAGCCTTTACAATGAGCAGTTCTTC	CASSKSGTSLYNEQFF
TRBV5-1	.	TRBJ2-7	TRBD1	TGCGCCAGCAGCCCCAGAGGACAGGTCGAGCAGTACTTC	CASSPRGQVEQYF
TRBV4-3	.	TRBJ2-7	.	TGCGCCAGCAGCCAAGTTAGGAGAGGACCCTACGAGCAGTACTTC	CASSQVRRGPYEQYF
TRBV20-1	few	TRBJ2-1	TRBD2	TGCAGTGCTAGAGTAGGGGTAGCGGGAGCTTCCGAAGCCAATGAGCAGTTCTTC	CSARVGVAGASEANEQFF
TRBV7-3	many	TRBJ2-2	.	TGTGCCAGCAGCTTAGGCAGCACCGGGGAGCTGTTTTTT	CASSLGSTGELFF
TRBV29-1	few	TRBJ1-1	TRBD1	TGCAGCGTTAAATTTGGACAGGGACTTAGGAACACTGAAGCTTTCTTT	CSVKFGQGLRNTEAFF
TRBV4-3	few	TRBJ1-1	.	TGCGCCAGCAGCCAAGGAGTGGGGGAGGGTTTTCGGACTGAAGCTTTCTTT	CASSQGVGEGFRTEAFF
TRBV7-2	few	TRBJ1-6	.	TGTGCCAGCAGTTCACAGGTCAATTCACCCCTCCACTTT	CASSSQVNSPLHF
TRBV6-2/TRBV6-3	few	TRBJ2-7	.	TGTGCCAGCAGCGTTCCATTCCACCACGAGCAGTACTTC	CASSVPFHHEQYF
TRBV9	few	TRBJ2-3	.	TGTGCCAGCAGCCCCGGATGGGGCACTAGCACAGATACGCAGTATTTT	CASSPGWGTSTDTQYF
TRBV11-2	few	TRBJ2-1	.	TGTGCCAGCAGTCGCTATACCCATGAGCAGTTCTTC	CASSRYTHEQFF
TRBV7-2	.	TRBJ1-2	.	TGTGCCAGCAGCTTAGAGACTCCAAACTATGGCTACACCTTC	CASSLETPNYGYTF
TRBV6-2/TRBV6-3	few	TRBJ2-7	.	TGTGCCAGCAGTTACCCTAGGCCCGGGCCGGGAGAGTACATTCGGGGATACGAGCAGTACTTC	CASSYPRPGPGEYIRGYEQYF
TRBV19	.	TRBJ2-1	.	TGTGCCAGTAGTACCCCAGGGGGGAGTTACAATGAGCAGTTCTTC	CASSTPGGSYNEQFF
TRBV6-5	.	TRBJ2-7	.	TGTGCCAGCAGTTACGGTCTGCAGGGGTATGAGCAGTACTTC	CASSYGLQGYEQYF
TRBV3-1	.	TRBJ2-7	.	TGTGCCAGCAGCCAAGAAGGGAAGGCCTCCAGCGAGCAGTACTTC	CASSQEGKASSEQYF
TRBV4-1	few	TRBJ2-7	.	TGCGCCAGCAGCCAAGAGTTTACGGGACTGGCAAACTACGAGCAGTACTTC	CASSQEFTGLANYEQYF
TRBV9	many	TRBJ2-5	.	TGTGCCAGCAGCCTCGCGATGGAGACCCAGTACTTC	CASSLAMETQYF
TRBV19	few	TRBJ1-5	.	TGTGCCAGTAGTATCCCGACACGGCCCAATCAGCCCCAGCATTTT	CASSIPTRPNQPQHF
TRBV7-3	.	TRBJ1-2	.	TGTGCCAGCAGCTTATCAGGGACCTATGGCTACACCTTC	CASSLSGTYGYTF
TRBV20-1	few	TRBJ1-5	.	TGCAGTGCTGGAGAGGGGTTCAATCAGCCCCAGCATTTT	CSAGEGFNQPQHF
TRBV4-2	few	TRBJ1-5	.	TGTGCCAGCAGCCAAGAAGCGGGGGGCCGAGGTCAGCCCCAGCATTTT	CASSQEAGGRGQPQHF